These 15 T cell receptor beta chains share one sample of origin, sequenced in a study of beta chain features in type 1 diabetes. Their recognized antigens are unknown. Study-level findings and limits: There was a moderate but significant shortening of TCRB CDR3s in all four CD4+ subsets of Type 1 diabetes patients.

Sequencing targeted expressed TCRB transcripts, as all isolated RNA had been reverse transcribed. The protocol was immunoSEQ multiplex PCR, while the TCRdb copy is restricted to in-frame clones and leaves out a portion. The sample lists approximately 260,000 clones, approximately 25% occurring once. Sequences were obtained from naive CD4+ T cells from blood. The receptors come from a woman in her 30s with type 1 diabetes.

This clone has just a few counts. CDR3 nucleotides: TGTGCCAGCCGAGGACTGGCCGAACAAGAGACCCAGTACTTC. Protein sequence: CASRGLAEQETQYF. The chain links TRBV6-5 to TRBJ2-5; the D gene is possibly TRBD2 (5 bases). The CDR3 is made up of 14 amino acids. Germline V gene sequence: CDR1 MNHEY, CDR2 SVGAGI. Trimming shortened V by 8 bases and J by 2 bases, and 15 bases separated the two germline ends.

This clone was observed a handful of times. The chain is built from TRBV27 and TRBJ2-2; 10 bases align to TRBD2. Germline values: CDR1 MNHEY, CDR2 SMNVEV (reference sequence). CDR3 size: 16 residues. J lost 6 bases, V lost 3 bases, and 7 bases had no gene match. The CDR3 reads CASSFAAGGPPGELFF. The CDR3 DNA reads TGTGCCAGCAGTTTCGCAGCGGGAGGGCCGCCCGGGGAGCTGTTTTTT.

This clone has just a few counts. The CDR3 sequence is CASRDDRGSYNEQFF. As DNA, the CDR3 is TGTGCCAGCAGGGACGACAGGGGCTCCTACAATGAGCAGTTCTTC. J is TRBJ2-1 and V is TRBV2, with TRBD1 matching over 8 bases. In germline, CDR1 is SNHLY, CDR2 FYNNEI. CDR3 length equals 15 residues. J gave up 0 bases and V 6 bases, and 4 bases lay outside the gene matches.

This clone was seen more than once but under ten times. The V call is TRBV14, the J call TRBJ1-1, with 8 positions matching TRBD1. The CDR3 loop spans 12 amino acids. J lost 11 bases, V lost 3 bases, and 5 bases had no gene match. Germline V gene sequence: CDR1 SGHDN, CDR2 FVKESK. The CDR3 here is CASSHRDRKAFF. In DNA form, the CDR3 reads TGTGCCAGCAGCCACCGGGACAGGAAGGCTTTCTTT.

There are a few counts of this clone. J is TRBJ2-5 and V is TRBV10-3; 10 bases are a match to TRBD1. The CDR3 has 14 amino acids. The germline CDR1 and CDR2 sequences are ENHRY and SYGVKD. Unmatched junction bases numbered 3, after V lost 5 bases and J lost 3 bases. The CDR3 loop is CAISTGTGEETQYF. The CDR3 nucleotides are TGTGCCATCAGTACCGGGACAGGGGAAGAGACCCAGTACTTC.

Only a few counts were recorded for this clone. V usage is TRBV14 and J usage is TRBJ2-3, with D unclear. CDR1 SGHDN and CDR2 FVKESK come from the germline V gene. This CDR3 has 14 residues. The germline V and J ends were trimmed by 6 bases and 2 bases, with 12 bases remaining between them. The CDR3, as DNA: TGTGCCAGCAGTCGCAAGACTTTCACAGATACGCAGTATTTT. As protein: CASSRKTFTDTQYF.

This clone was detected only a few times. Additional DNA sequences in this sample encode the identical CDR3. The chain uses TRBV29-1 and TRBJ1-1; 7 nucleotides align to TRBD1. The V gene end was trimmed by 6 bases and the J gene end by 1 base; junction bases not matched to a gene: 2. Looked up from germline, CDR1 is SQVTM and CDR2 is ANQGSEA. CDR3 size: 12 residues. The CDR3 nucleotides read TGCAGCGTCCGACAGGGGAACACTGAAGCTTTCTTT. This gives the protein CSVRQGNTEAFF.

This clone was seen only a few times. The chain is built from TRBV23-1 and TRBJ2-7; D call uncertain. TRBV23-1 is an ORF, and what it does is uncertain. The V end was cut by 5 bases, the J end by 2 bases, with 10 bases between. CDR3 size: 13 residues. This CDR3 is CASSYRSTYEQYF. CDR3 nucleotide sequence: TGCGCCAGCAGTTATCGGTCTACCTACGAGCAGTACTTC.

This clone appeared a few times. The same CDR3 can be traced to other DNA sequences in this sample. This chain joins TRBV15 and TRBJ1-5, with TRBD1 matching over 7 bases. Germline-derived CDR1 and CDR2 are LNHNV and YYDKDF (reference sequence). The CDR3 is 15 residues long. The junction had 0 bases not matched to a gene; V was cut back by 1 base and J by 0 bases. This CDR3 reads CATSRGQGSNQPQHF. For the CDR3, the DNA is TGTGCCACCAGCAGAGGACAGGGTAGCAATCAGCCCCAGCATTTT.

The CDR3 sequence is CASSLGLAKETQYF. In DNA form, the CDR3 reads TGTGCCAGCAGCTTAGGGCTAGCGAAGGAGACCCAGTACTTC. This rearrangement joins TRBV7-2 to TRBJ2-5; D perhaps matches TRBD2 (6 bases). In germline, CDR1 is SGHTA, CDR2 FQGNSA. The CDR3 runs 14 residues. V lost 1 base to trimming and J lost 5 bases, with 11 bases between them.

This clone was detected only a few times. This chain connects TRBV29-1 to TRBJ2-2; D is uncertain. The CDR3 consists of 14 residues. Germline values: CDR1 SQVTM, CDR2 ANQGSEA. The germline V and J ends were trimmed by 6 bases and 0 bases, with 11 bases remaining between them. CDR3: CSVIATSNTGELFF. Here the CDR3 DNA reads TGCAGCGTAATAGCTACATCGAACACCGGGGAGCTGTTTTTT.

The J gene is TRBJ2-2, the V gene TRBV30, with no clear D. Trimming took off 8 bases at V and 1 base at J, with 8 bases between the two ends. The CDR3 is 12 residues long. The germline CDR1 and CDR2 sequences are GTSNPN and SVGIG (reference sequence). In nucleotides, the CDR3 is TGTGCCGGCGGTGTGAACACCGGGGAGCTGTTTTTT. Translation gives CAGGVNTGELFF.

This rearrangement joins TRBV2 to TRBJ2-3, with 8 bases fitting TRBD1. The length of the CDR3 is 14 residues. Germline CDR1 reads SNHLY; CDR2 reads FYNNEI. With V trimmed by 6 bases and J by 3 bases, 5 bases remained unmatched. The CDR3 loop is CASRTTGGTDTQYF. The CDR3 bases are TGTGCCAGCAGGACAACAGGGGGAACAGATACGCAGTATTTT.

The rearrangement joins TRBV5-6 to TRBJ2-2; 8 bases line up with TRBD2. The germline V gene encodes CDR1 SGHDT and CDR2 YYEEEE. V gave up 0 bases and J gave up 0 bases; unmatched junction bases: 7. The CDR3 loop spans 18 amino acids. The CDR3 bases are TGTGCCAGCAGCTTGGGCCCAGCGGGAGCGACGAACACCGGGGAGCTGTTTTTT. Protein: CASSLGPAGATNTGELFF.

A single count supports this clone. This chain links TRBV7-8 with TRBJ2-5; no definite D call. Germline V gives CDR1 SGHVS, CDR2 FQNEAQ. This CDR3 has 15 amino acids. The V end lost 4 bases, the J end lost 4 bases, and 16 bases lay between the germline ends. DNA for the CDR3: TGTGCCAGCAGCTCCCGACTCGGATCCCTAGAGACCCAGTACTTC. It specifies CASSSRLGSLETQYF. Combining the CDR3 with reference TRBV7-8 and TRBJ2-5 gives the whole variable domain GAGVSQSPRYKVAKRGQDVALRCDPISGHVSLFWYQQALGQGPEFLTYFQNEAQLDKSGLPSDRFFAERPEGSVSTLKIQRTQQEDSAVYLCASSSRLGSLETQYFGPGTRLLVL.